Listed below are T cell receptor beta chains from one sample, sequenced in a study of T cell responses to AZD1222 COVID-19 vaccine. The assay was immunoSEQ multiplex PCR, and TCRdb's table has in-frame clones only and misses some. The table lists roughly 150,000 clones, approximately 89% of them singletons. The sequencing here drew on peripheral blood, taken on day 0 of MenACWY control vaccination. The receptors shown here come from an adult in good health. Both conserved end residues are part of each CDR3. A D gene is named only where the DNA matches it firmly. A row's size may be missing; if present it is once, few, many or a size class.

cdr3_nt cdr3_aa d_call j_call clone_size v_call
TGTGCCAGCAGTTTATTGGCTAGCGGGAGGGCCGGAGAGCAGTTCTTC CASSLLASGRAGEQFF TRBD2 TRBJ2-1 NA TRBV27
TGTGCCAGCAGAACCTTCACAGGGTTCTCAGATACGCAGTATTTT CASRTFTGFSDTQYF NA TRBJ2-3 NA TRBV28
TGTGCCACCCTCAAGGGAGATACAGATACGCAGTATTTT CATLKGDTDTQYF NA TRBJ2-3 NA TRBV15
TGTGCCAGCAGCCGCGGGGCGGGAGGGGGAGATACGCAGTATTTT CASSRGAGGGDTQYF TRBD2 TRBJ2-3 few TRBV3-1/TRBV3-2
TGTGCCAGCAGCTTAGGGAGTCAGCCCCAGCATTTT CASSLGSQPQHF NA TRBJ1-5 NA TRBV7-2
TGCGCCAGCAGCCCCCGGACAGGGGCGGACACCGGGGAGCTGTTTTTT CASSPRTGADTGELFF TRBD1 TRBJ2-2 NA TRBV5-1
TGTGCCAGCAGTCCCCTAGCGGGAGGGCCAGATACGCAGTATTTT CASSPLAGGPDTQYF TRBD2 TRBJ2-3 NA TRBV6-5
TGTGCCAGCAGTTACTCGTACAGGGGAGATTCACCCCTCCACTTT CASSYSYRGDSPLHF TRBD1 TRBJ1-6 once TRBV6-2/TRBV6-3
TGTGCCTCCAACAGGCAAGGGTCTGACACTGAAGCTTTCTTT CASNRQGSDTEAFF NA TRBJ1-1 once TRBV30
TGCGCCAGCTCACTTGGGGCACTGAACACTGAAGCTTTCTTT CASSLGALNTEAFF NA TRBJ1-1 NA TRBV5-1
TGCGCCAGCAGCCCGATCGTAGGCAGGGCGGCTGGAAACACCATATATTTT CASSPIVGRAAGNTIYF NA TRBJ1-3 NA TRBV4-1
TGTGCCACCAGTCTAGGGTCGCGGGGAGCCGGGGGGAATGAGCAGTTCTTC CATSLGSRGAGGNEQFF TRBD2 TRBJ2-1 NA TRBV24-1
TGTGCCAGCAGCGCAGCACAGGGGGCTCTTGGAAACACCATATATTTT CASSAAQGALGNTIYF TRBD1 TRBJ1-3 NA TRBV7-9
TGTGCCAGCAGCCGGGACCGTCGTTCACCCCTCCACTTT CASSRDRRSPLHF NA TRBJ1-6 once TRBV3-1/TRBV3-2
TGTGCCAGCTCACCACCGGAGAAGCCTGGCTACACCTTC CASSPPEKPGYTF NA TRBJ1-2 NA TRBV18
TGTGCCAGCTCACCACCGGCACAGGGGTACGAGCAGTACTTC CASSPPAQGYEQYF TRBD1 TRBJ2-7 NA TRBV18
TGTGCCAGCAGCAAAGTTGGGACAGTGCCCTACGAGCAGTACTTC CASSKVGTVPYEQYF NA TRBJ2-7 NA TRBV21-1
TGTGCCAGCATTGTACACAGGGGAGTTTCCTATGGCTACACCTTC CASIVHRGVSYGYTF TRBD1 TRBJ1-2 NA TRBV6-6
TGTGCCAGCAGTTTCCCTGGGGGCAAGCCCCAGCATTTT CASSFPGGKPQHF NA TRBJ1-5 NA TRBV28
TGTGCCAGCAGTTACTCGACGGGGGCGACTACGCATTTT CASSYSTGATTHF NA TRBJ1-5 once TRBV6-2/TRBV6-3
TGTGCCACCAGCAGTTTTCGGGGGAACCTCGAGCAGTACTTC CATSSFRGNLEQYF NA TRBJ2-7 NA TRBV15
TGCAGCGTTGAGAGGGCCGCAGGAGATACGCAGTATTTT CSVERAAGDTQYF NA TRBJ2-3 NA TRBV29-1
TGTGCCAGCACTCTACAGGGAGTGACTGAAGCTTTCTTT CASTLQGVTEAFF NA TRBJ1-1 NA TRBV6-5
TGTGCCAGCTCACCGAATCAGGGGAGGTACACTGAAGCTTTCTTT CASSPNQGRYTEAFF NA TRBJ1-1 NA TRBV18
TGTGCCAGCAGCCTCCGGGACAAATACAATGAGCAGTTCTTC CASSLRDKYNEQFF NA TRBJ2-1 NA TRBV14
TGTGCCAGTAGTACTGTGCACTTTATGAACACTGAAGCTTTCTTT CASSTVHFMNTEAFF NA TRBJ1-1 NA TRBV19
TGCGCCAGCAGCCAAGGGCAGGGGCCCTCCTACGAGCAGTACTTC CASSQGQGPSYEQYF NA TRBJ2-7 NA TRBV4-1
TGTGCCTGGAGTCCCAGTCGAAATCAGCCCCAGCATTTT CAWSPSRNQPQHF NA TRBJ1-5 NA TRBV30
TGTGCCAGCTCCCCCGTCGGGGGGAGGGAGCAGTACTTC CASSPVGGREQYF TRBD2 TRBJ2-7 NA TRBV18
TGTGCCAGCAGCCCCTTGACAGGGGGCGTCGCGGGTGAAAAACTGTTTTTT CASSPLTGGVAGEKLFF TRBD1 TRBJ1-4 NA TRBV11-2
TGTGCCAGCAGCCTACCCCCCGGACAGGGCGAGGTTGAGCAGTTCTTC CASSLPPGQGEVEQFF TRBD1 TRBJ2-1 NA TRBV3-1/TRBV3-2
TGTGCCAGCACCATAACAGGGGCTGGGAACACTGAAGCTTTCTTT CASTITGAGNTEAFF TRBD1 TRBJ1-1 NA TRBV27
TGTGCCAGCAGCTTAGTTTACAGGGGGCGAACTGAAGCTTTCTTT CASSLVYRGRTEAFF TRBD1 TRBJ1-1 NA TRBV7-9
TGTGCCAGCTCACTAACGGACGGCCTTAACTATGGCTACACCTTC CASSLTDGLNYGYTF NA TRBJ1-2 once TRBV18
TGTGCCACCAGCCCTGGGGGCTACGAGCAGTACTTC CATSPGGYEQYF NA TRBJ2-7 few TRBV15
TGTGCCAGCAGCTTGGACAGCGGGAACACTGAAGCTTTCTTT CASSLDSGNTEAFF NA TRBJ1-1 NA TRBV5-4
TGTGCCAGCAGTTTACAGGGTCAAGAAAAACTGTTTTTT CASSLQGQEKLFF NA TRBJ1-4 NA TRBV27
TGCGCCAGCAGCCAAGCCGAGGGTAGTCAGCCCCAGCATTTT CASSQAEGSQPQHF NA TRBJ1-5 NA TRBV4-3
TGTGCCAGCATCAAAAGCGCGGGCTCTGGAAACACCATATATTTT CASIKSAGSGNTIYF NA TRBJ1-3 once TRBV7-2
TGTGCCAGCAGTTTCATGACGACGGATCAGCCCCAGCATTTT CASSFMTTDQPQHF NA TRBJ1-5 NA TRBV6-6
TGTGCCAGCAGGGGATGGGGGGCGCATTCCTACGAGCAGTACTTC CASRGWGAHSYEQYF NA TRBJ2-7 NA TRBV28
TGTGCCAGCAGCCAAGAGATCTGGGCCCCCCTCTCTGGGGCCAACGTCCTGACTTTC CASSQEIWAPLSGANVLTF NA TRBJ2-6 NA TRBV14